This T cell receptor (beta chain) was observed in a study of neurological immune-mediated disorders. V lost 6 bases and J lost 2; bases outside the gene matches: 6. CDR3 length: 16 amino acids. This clonotype was seen repeatedly, ten times or more. Time point noted: longitudinal time-point 1 (baseline). TCRdb reprocessed the 5' RACE reads with MiXCR, giving one entry per CDR3 protein. The data contain 47,000 or so distinct CDR3 sequences, more than 8.5% of them singletons. This rearrangement joins TRBV12-3 or TRBV12-4 to TRBJ2-2, with 10 bases matching TRBD1. Material: PBMCs. The sequence was collected from a woman aged 35 to 49 in good health. CDR3 in amino acids: CASRPGQGRNTGELFF. The CDR3 DNA reads as TGTGCCAGCAGACCGGGACAGGGGCGTAACACCGGGGAGCTGTTTTTT.